This T cell receptor beta chain emerged from a study of cytomegalovirus exposure and HLA in healthy donors. Overall study results and limits: Some TCR beta chains (more than 150 of them) were listed as cytomegalovirus-associated. Some highly shared sequence variants likely arose as a pipeline artifact.

PCR amplification relied on 60 Vbeta primers (plus 13 Jbeta primers). Only in-frame clones appear in the TCRdb table, and some are missing; sequencing was by immunoSEQ multiplex PCR. This sample's clone table lists about 110,000 clones. As concerns this clone: Its antigen is unidentified.

The CDR3 totals 15 residues. Germline loops: CDR1 SEHNR, CDR2 FQNEAQ (reference sequence). The V gene end was trimmed by 1 base and the J gene end by 8 bases; junction bases not matched to a gene: 6. The specimen was PBMCs. The sequence derives from a young man in good health and CMV-seronegative. The chain couples TRBV7-9 to TRBJ2-4; 9 positions agree with TRBD2. The CDR3 here is CASSLVSSGVYIQYF. The CDR3 DNA follows: TGTGCCAGCAGCTTAGTATCTAGCGGGGTCTACATTCAGTACTTC.